This TCR beta chain derives from a study of T cells in Graves' hyperthyroidism and ophthalmopathy. Study conclusions and caveats: Most thyroid clonotypes expanded above 0.001 appeared in blood too. Ophthalmopathy onset followed model prediction by a median about 6.9 months. Ophthalmopathy cases were set apart from stable hyperthyroidism by a 13 V-J model.

There are many counts of this clonotype. Antigen unknown. The CDR3 is made up of 14 amino acids. Per the germline V gene, CDR1 is SQVTM and CDR2 is ANQGSEA. V dropped 7 bases and J dropped 7; count of bases not matched to a gene: 14. Diagnosis relied on clinical symptoms, serum thyroxine and TRAb, thyroid ultrasound and orbital computed tomography. Amplified regions were TCR beta CDR3 sequences from RNA transcripts. An initial round of RT-PCR targeting the TCR CDR3 relied on the HTBI primer set. TCRdb re-called the multiplex PCR reads with MiXCR, one entry per CDR3 protein. The sample contains hundreds of thousands of distinct CDR3 sequences, roughly 46% of which appear only once.

The origin of this receptor is an adult man with Graves' disease, either hyperthyroidism or ophthalmopathy (not recorded which). The chain is built from TRBV29-1 and TRBJ1-2, with 8 bases matching TRBD1. Material for sequencing was peripheral blood or thyroid tissue (not recorded which). CDR3 bases: TGCAGCGCCCGATCGACAGGGGAACATCCTGGCTACACCTTC. It encodes CSARSTGEHPGYTF.